The entry below describes one T cell receptor beta chain. In the study's own analysis: Using reference gene primer amplification, nucleated cell counts were estimated. Some clones are missing from TCRdb's copy, which holds only in-frame ones; the method was immunoSEQ multiplex PCR. Clone size and the V and J calls come from that table; the DNA yielded D and trimming. The data contain about 300,000 clones, over 80% of them seen just once; the ten biggest clones take up approximately 6%. The germline CDR1 and CDR2 sequences are SGHTA and FQGNSA. This CDR3 spans 14 amino acids. V lost 5 bases and J lost 6; bases outside the gene matches: 10. Seattle enrolled patients during active infection and tracked them longitudinally. The data derive from a study of blood T cell repertoires in COVID-19. Study-wide background: Sites across the United States, Italy and Spain contributed samples from acute and convalescent COVID-19.

This clonotype was obtained from a woman between 45 and 65 years old with COVID-19, enrolled during active disease. Source material: peripheral blood. The gene calls are TRBV7-2 and TRBJ2-7; 7 nucleotides align to TRBD2. The CDR3 loop is CASSQGLGLGEQYF. Written as DNA, the CDR3 is TGTGCCAGCAGCCAAGGACTAGGGCTGGGCGAGCAGTACTTC.